This T cell receptor (beta chain) appears in the sequencing data of a study of T cells in Graves' hyperthyroidism and ophthalmopathy. CDR1 is MNHNS, CDR2 SASEGT, per germline. The CDR3 contains 14 residues. Patients with uncontrolled infections, other autoimmune diseases, pregnancy or lactation were excluded. Diagnostic decisions used clinical symptoms, serum thyroxine and TRAb, thyroid ultrasound and orbital computed tomography. PBMCs were sourced from roughly 9.3 ml fresh peripheral blood. About this clonotype itself: Its antigen is unidentified. The junction differs from germline at one of its ends, possibly a read error.

Notes on the study in general: Researchers found most expanded thyroid clonotypes above 0.001 in blood as well.

Amplification yielded TCR beta CDR3 regions, with RNA transcripts as the source. First-round RT-PCR with HTBI primers amplified the TCR CDR3 region. TCRdb redid the calling of the multiplex PCR reads with MiXCR, one entry per CDR3 protein. The repertoire holds around 340,000 distinct CDR3 sequences, with over 15% as singletons. Sequencing was done on a sample of blood. The chain carries TRBV6-1 and TRBJ2-2; TRBD2 agrees at 9 bases. The origin of this receptor is a woman between 50 and 59 years old with Graves' hyperthyroidism. The CDR3 region has the DNA TGTACCAGCGGCGGGGGGGACGTCACCGGGGAGCTGTTTTTT. As protein: CTSGGGDVTGELFF.